The T cell receptor (beta chain) described here comes from a study of T cells in Graves' hyperthyroidism and ophthalmopathy (dated by TCRdb to the late 2010s). Notes on the research overall: Peripheral blood was sampled at the time of initial diagnosis, prior to any treatment. The approximately 98 discovery patients were randomly divided into training and test sets at a 7:3 ratio. The paper describes TCR Vbeta CDR3 sequencing of more than 120 peripheral blood samples, made up of 43 ophthalmopathy patients, 70 to 75 hyperthyroidism patients and approximately 17 progressor patients. Whether ophthalmopathy could be predicted prospectively was tested in an independent validation cohort made up of 18 to 20 hyperthyroidism patients plus 17 patients who later progressed to ophthalmopathy. TCR V-J signatures able to tell the groups apart were searched for in a discovery cohort of approximately 95 patients, of whom 40 to 45 had Graves' ophthalmopathy and some 60 had stable Graves' hyperthyroidism. The study also compared thyroid tissue and blood T-cell repertoires from a handful of Graves' hyperthyroidism patients. After sampling, hyperthyroidism patients received methimazole starting at 30 mg daily, and ophthalmopathy patients received high-dose intravenous methylprednisolone.

The paper's findings and limits, for the study overall: A model built on a 13 V-J signature distinguished ophthalmopathy from stable hyperthyroidism, reaching about 89% sensitivity and about 81% specificity in cross-validation and 80%/75% in testing. Most expanded thyroid clonotypes (frequency above 0.001) were also found in blood, which suggests that blood repertoires may mirror thyroid immune responses. In validation, the model predicted progression to ophthalmopathy with approximately 71% sensitivity and 72% to 75% specificity, a median of around six months before onset. No statistical method was used to set the sample size in advance, and investigators knew the group allocation.

Ophthalmopathy patients had moderately to severely active disease, Clinical Activity Score of at least 3, NOSPECS grade of at least 4, and duration under 3 months. The study excluded patients with uncontrolled infections, other autoimmune diseases, pregnancy or lactation. Diagnoses relied on clinical symptoms, serum thyroxine and TRAb, thyroid ultrasound and orbital computed tomography. PBMCs were isolated from about 9 ml of fresh peripheral blood by Ficoll-Paque density gradient centrifugation. Total RNA was extracted using Trizol reagent, and RNA quality was assessed on an Agilent 2100 Bioanalyzer. The TCR beta CDR3 regions were amplified from the RNA transcripts. The TCR CDR3 was subjected to a first round of RT-PCR using the HTBI primer set and the Qiagen OneStep RT-PCR kit. The libraries were constructed in a second round of multiplex PCR and then size-selected and purified. The libraries were sequenced on an Illumina HiSeq2000 using paired-end 100 bp reads. The published analysis was carried out like this. SOAPnuke was used to process the raw data, throwing out any read that contained adapters or uncalled bases, had a mean Phred below 15, or lacked an exact constant-primer or identifier match. High-quality paired reads were merged with COPE v1.2.5, and unique nucleotide sequences were defined as clonotypes. MiTCR v1.1 was used to align clonotypes to the IMGT TRBV, TRBD and TRBJ reference segments. Analysis was restricted to V-J combinations with a frequency above 0.0001, which covered 98% to 99.2% of repertoires. A TCS score was defined as the ratio between F50 (clonal expansion) and ExV (chaos), using BLOSUM62-based TCRdist between CDR3 peptides within each V-J. Welch's t-statistics and random forest reduced roughly 540 V-J features to roughly 13, which were used in a naive Bayes classifier (R e1071). In-frame beta chains were kept once TCRdb had trimmed the public reads at Q25 with fastp and called clones with MiXCR. Merged by CDR3 protein, the rows form single entries marked with the most common genes and DNA. These V and J calls originate from TCRdb's pipeline instead of the authors' own analysis. The sample table lists nearly 600,000 distinct CDR3 sequences, around 14% of them with a count of one. Jointly, the top ten make up roughly 7.1% of the sample.

The CDR3 has 16 amino acids, counting the end cysteine and phenylalanine. The sequence is cut down to CDR3 DNA, 48 bases in frame from base 1. Unmatched junction bases come to 12, with V trimmed by 7 bases and J by 2 bases. For CDR1 and CDR2, the germline V gene lists MNHNS and SASEGT. This clonotype has a count of ten or more. Its antigen is unknown. No clone much larger than this one lies a single base away; base qualities are absent. The sequence is built from TRBV6-1 and TRBJ2-5; TRBD1 matches 8 bases in the middle. This sequence originates from a woman aged 18-29 years with Graves' ophthalmopathy. Sequenced input: blood. The DNA is as follows: TGTGCCAGCATCACTCTACCGGGACAGGATCAAGAGACCCAGTACTTC. This translates into CASITLPGQDQETQYF.